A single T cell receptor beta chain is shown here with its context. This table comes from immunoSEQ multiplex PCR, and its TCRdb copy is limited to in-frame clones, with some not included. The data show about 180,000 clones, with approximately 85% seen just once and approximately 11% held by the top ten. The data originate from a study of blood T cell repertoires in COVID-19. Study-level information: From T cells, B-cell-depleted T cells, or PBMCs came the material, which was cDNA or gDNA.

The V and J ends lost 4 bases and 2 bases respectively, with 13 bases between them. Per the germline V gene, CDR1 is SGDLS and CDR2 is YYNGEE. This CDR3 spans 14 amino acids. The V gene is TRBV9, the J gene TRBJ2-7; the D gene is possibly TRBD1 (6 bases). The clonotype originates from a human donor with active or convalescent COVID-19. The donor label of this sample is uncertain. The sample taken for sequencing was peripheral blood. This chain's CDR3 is CASSKPDRAYEQYF. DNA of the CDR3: TGTGCCAGCAGCAAACCGGACAGAGCCTACGAGCAGTACTTC.